Listed below are T cell receptor beta chains from one sample, sequenced in a study of cytomegalovirus exposure and HLA in healthy donors. TCRdb's copy holds only in-frame clones and misses some; the assay was immunoSEQ multiplex PCR. The repertoire holds 110,000 or so clones, with around 86% as singletons. Source material: PBMCs. The receptors originated from a man between 18 and 29 years old in good health and CMV-seronegative. CDR3s include the opening cysteine and the closing phenylalanine or tryptophan. The D gene is left open where the match is weak. The size field is filled for only some rows; it gives once, few, many or a size class.

v_gene: TRBV30; abundance: once; j_gene: TRBJ2-3; d_gene: .; CDR3aa: CAWSVSLADTQYF; CDR3nt: TGTGCCTGGAGTGTGAGCCTAGCCGATACGCAGTATTTT
v_gene: TRBV6-6; abundance: .; j_gene: TRBJ1-4; d_gene: .; CDR3aa: CASSYPGDEKLFF; CDR3nt: TGTGCCAGCAGTTACCCGGGGGATGAAAAACTGTTTTTT
v_gene: TRBV6-1; abundance: .; j_gene: TRBJ1-1; d_gene: .; CDR3aa: CASSEATTVSEAFF; CDR3nt: TGTGCCAGCAGTGAAGCGACGACAGTCTCTGAAGCTTTCTTT
v_gene: TRBV7-8; abundance: .; j_gene: TRBJ2-2; d_gene: TRBD1; CDR3aa: CASSLGTGATGELFF; CDR3nt: TGTGCCAGCAGCTTAGGGACAGGGGCCACCGGGGAGCTGTTTTTT
v_gene: TRBV6-6; abundance: .; j_gene: TRBJ2-7; d_gene: TRBD1; CDR3aa: CASIHTGAGSSYEQYF; CDR3nt: TGTGCCAGCATTCACACAGGGGCAGGTAGCAGCTACGAGCAGTACTTC
v_gene: TRBV6-5; abundance: .; j_gene: TRBJ2-1; d_gene: TRBD2; CDR3aa: CASSPLAGVTNEQFF; CDR3nt: TGTGCCAGCTCCCCTCTAGCGGGGGTTACAAATGAGCAGTTCTTC
v_gene: TRBV2; abundance: .; j_gene: TRBJ2-7; d_gene: TRBD1; CDR3aa: CASSLTTGPGNEQYF; CDR3nt: TGTGCCAGCAGTCTTACGACAGGGCCGGGCAACGAGCAGTACTTC
v_gene: TRBV6-1; abundance: .; j_gene: TRBJ2-7; d_gene: .; CDR3aa: CASKAFEGASYEQYF; CDR3nt: TGTGCCAGTAAGGCCTTCGAAGGGGCTTCTTACGAGCAGTACTTC
v_gene: TRBV25-1; abundance: .; j_gene: TRBJ2-1; d_gene: .; CDR3aa: CASTQGFSNEQFF; CDR3nt: TGTGCCAGCACCCAGGGGTTCTCCAATGAGCAGTTCTTC
v_gene: TRBV25-1; abundance: .; j_gene: TRBJ2-5; d_gene: .; CDR3aa: CASSESPAGSGETQYF; CDR3nt: TGTGCCAGCAGTGAATCTCCCGCGGGATCGGGGGAGACCCAGTACTTC
v_gene: TRBV18; abundance: .; j_gene: TRBJ2-7; d_gene: TRBD1; CDR3aa: CASSQTGQSHEQYF; CDR3nt: TGTGCCAGCTCACAAACGGGACAGAGCCACGAGCAGTACTTC
v_gene: TRBV6-5; abundance: few; j_gene: TRBJ1-2; d_gene: TRBD1; CDR3aa: CASRRQGNYGYTF; CDR3nt: TGTGCCAGCAGACGACAGGGAAACTATGGCTACACCTTC
v_gene: TRBV29-1; abundance: .; j_gene: TRBJ2-1; d_gene: TRBD1; CDR3aa: CSVEETGFYNEQFF; CDR3nt: TGCAGCGTTGAAGAGACAGGGTTCTACAATGAGCAGTTCTTC
v_gene: TRBV19; abundance: .; j_gene: TRBJ2-1; d_gene: .; CDR3aa: CASTREIEGHEQFF; CDR3nt: TGTGCCAGCACCCGGGAAATAGAAGGCCATGAGCAGTTCTTC
v_gene: TRBV7-2; abundance: .; j_gene: TRBJ2-1; d_gene: .; CDR3aa: CASSLIWGGGNEQFF; CDR3nt: TGTGCCAGCAGCTTAATCTGGGGCGGAGGGAATGAGCAGTTCTTC
v_gene: TRBV2; abundance: .; j_gene: TRBJ1-6; d_gene: TRBD1; CDR3aa: CASSGQGENSPLHF; CDR3nt: TGTGCCAGCAGCGGTCAGGGGGAGAATTCACCCCTCCACTTT
v_gene: TRBV7-9; abundance: once; j_gene: TRBJ1-2; d_gene: .; CDR3aa: CASSLDGAWGYTF; CDR3nt: TGTGCCAGCAGCTTAGATGGAGCCTGGGGCTACACCTTC
v_gene: TRBV5-1; abundance: .; j_gene: TRBJ2-7; d_gene: TRBD1; CDR3aa: CASSLGGVGQSWSEQYF; CDR3nt: TGCGCCAGCAGCTTGGGAGGGGTGGGACAGTCTTGGTCCGAGCAGTACTTC
v_gene: TRBV5-4; abundance: .; j_gene: TRBJ2-7; d_gene: .; CDR3aa: CASSTEGGEQYF; CDR3nt: TGTGCCAGCAGCACAGAAGGGGGCGAGCAGTACTTC
v_gene: TRBV5-1; abundance: .; j_gene: TRBJ1-2; d_gene: TRBD1; CDR3aa: CASSSNDREGYTF; CDR3nt: TGCGCCAGCAGCTCCAATGACAGGGAGGGCTACACCTTC
v_gene: TRBV10-3; abundance: once; j_gene: TRBJ2-3; d_gene: .; CDR3aa: CAIRSDTTDTQYF; CDR3nt: TGTGCCATCAGATCGGACACGACAGATACGCAGTATTTT
v_gene: TRBV27; abundance: .; j_gene: TRBJ2-3; d_gene: .; CDR3aa: CASSLLRQGTRDTQYF; CDR3nt: TGTGCCAGCAGTTTACTCCGCCAGGGAACAAGAGATACGCAGTATTTT
v_gene: TRBV10-3; abundance: .; j_gene: TRBJ1-4; d_gene: .; CDR3aa: CAISEESEKLFF; CDR3nt: TGTGCCATCAGTGAGGAGAGTGAAAAACTGTTTTTT
v_gene: TRBV12-5; abundance: .; j_gene: TRBJ2-7; d_gene: TRBD2; CDR3aa: CASGPTTRGGSYEQYF; CDR3nt: TGTGCTAGTGGCCCCACCACAAGGGGAGGGTCCTACGAGCAGTACTTC
v_gene: TRBV7-9; abundance: .; j_gene: TRBJ2-3; d_gene: .; CDR3aa: CASSPGYSGTDTQYF; CDR3nt: TGTGCCAGCAGCCCGGGTTATAGCGGCACAGATACGCAGTATTTT
v_gene: TRBV30; abundance: .; j_gene: TRBJ2-1; d_gene: .; CDR3aa: CAWSGGHEQFF; CDR3nt: TGTGCCTGGAGTGGTGGGCATGAGCAGTTCTTC
v_gene: TRBV6-1; abundance: once; j_gene: TRBJ2-3; d_gene: .; CDR3aa: CASSVDRTSTDTQYF; CDR3nt: TGTGCCAGCAGTGTAGACAGGACTAGCACAGATACGCAGTATTTT
v_gene: TRBV20-1; abundance: .; j_gene: TRBJ1-2; d_gene: .; CDR3aa: CSARGSGGYTF; CDR3nt: TGCAGTGCTCGCGGTTCGGGTGGCTACACCTTC
v_gene: TRBV9; abundance: .; j_gene: TRBJ2-1; d_gene: TRBD2; CDR3aa: CASSVGTRDNEQFF; CDR3nt: TGTGCCAGCAGCGTAGGGACTAGAGACAATGAGCAGTTCTTC
v_gene: TRBV10-1; abundance: once; j_gene: TRBJ2-6; d_gene: .; CDR3aa: CASSGSRAGANVLTF; CDR3nt: TGCGCCAGCAGTGGCTCCCGAGCTGGGGCCAACGTCCTGACTTTC
v_gene: TRBV25-1; abundance: .; j_gene: TRBJ2-2; d_gene: .; CDR3aa: CASSGLEEGDTGELFF; CDR3nt: TGTGCCAGCAGTGGGCTTGAGGAGGGCGACACCGGGGAGCTGTTTTTT
v_gene: TRBV27; abundance: once; j_gene: TRBJ1-5; d_gene: TRBD1; CDR3aa: CASSLYAGGNNQPQHF; CDR3nt: TGTGCCAGCAGTTTATACGCAGGGGGAAACAATCAGCCCCAGCATTTT
v_gene: TRBV5-1; abundance: once; j_gene: TRBJ2-3; d_gene: TRBD1; CDR3aa: CASSTGQGGTDTQYF; CDR3nt: TGCGCCAGCAGCACAGGACAGGGCGGCACAGATACGCAGTATTTT
v_gene: TRBV5-1; abundance: .; j_gene: TRBJ2-1; d_gene: .; CDR3aa: CASSQGGGYNEQFF; CDR3nt: TGCGCCAGCAGCCAAGGTGGGGGGTACAATGAGCAGTTCTTC
v_gene: TRBV6-4; abundance: .; j_gene: TRBJ1-6; d_gene: .; CDR3aa: CASHPTEFYNSPLHF; CDR3nt: TGTGCCAGCCACCCGACAGAATTCTATAATTCACCCCTCCACTTT
v_gene: TRBV30; abundance: .; j_gene: TRBJ2-1; d_gene: TRBD2; CDR3aa: CAWSVWRGASYNEQFF; CDR3nt: TGTGCCTGGAGTGTTTGGCGGGGGGCCTCCTACAATGAGCAGTTCTTC
v_gene: TRBV2; abundance: .; j_gene: TRBJ1-2; d_gene: TRBD1; CDR3aa: CASSGGQGVGYTF; CDR3nt: TGTGCCAGCAGCGGGGGACAGGGGGTTGGCTACACCTTC
v_gene: TRBV10-2; abundance: few; j_gene: TRBJ2-7; d_gene: TRBD2; CDR3aa: CASSAGGTPYEQYF; CDR3nt: TGCGCCAGCTCAGCGGGGGGGACCCCCTACGAGCAGTACTTC
v_gene: TRBV10-1; abundance: .; j_gene: TRBJ2-1; d_gene: TRBD2; CDR3aa: CASSLVLADSYNEQFF; CDR3nt: TGCGCCAGCAGTTTGGTGCTAGCGGACTCCTACAATGAGCAGTTCTTC
v_gene: TRBV7-9; abundance: .; j_gene: TRBJ2-1; d_gene: TRBD2; CDR3aa: CASSLVAGDNEQFF; CDR3nt: TGTGCCAGCAGCTTAGTAGCGGGAGATAATGAGCAGTTCTTC
v_gene: TRBV5-1; abundance: .; j_gene: TRBJ2-5; d_gene: TRBD1; CDR3aa: CASSVGNRGQETQYF; CDR3nt: TGCGCCAGCAGCGTAGGTAACAGGGGTCAAGAGACCCAGTACTTC
v_gene: TRBV11-2; abundance: .; j_gene: TRBJ2-7; d_gene: TRBD2; CDR3aa: CASSLGPSGAEYEQYF; CDR3nt: TGTGCCAGCAGCTTAGGTCCTAGCGGAGCGGAATACGAGCAGTACTTC
v_gene: TRBV18; abundance: .; j_gene: TRBJ2-1; d_gene: .; CDR3aa: CASSVRDIDPQFF; CDR3nt: TGTGCCAGCTCCGTCCGGGACATAGACCCCCAGTTCTTC
v_gene: TRBV28; abundance: .; j_gene: TRBJ2-1; d_gene: .; CDR3aa: CASSLEFGEQFF; CDR3nt: TGTGCCAGCAGTTTGGAGTTCGGTGAGCAGTTCTTC
v_gene: TRBV12-5; abundance: .; j_gene: TRBJ1-1; d_gene: .; CDR3aa: CASGPHFGQREGEAFF; CDR3nt: TGTGCTAGTGGTCCGCATTTCGGACAAAGGGAAGGGGAAGCTTTCTTT
v_gene: TRBV12-5; abundance: .; j_gene: TRBJ1-1; d_gene: .; CDR3aa: CASGLDGGGNTEAFF; CDR3nt: TGTGCTAGTGGTTTGGATGGGGGGGGAAACACTGAAGCTTTCTTT
v_gene: TRBV6-5; abundance: .; j_gene: TRBJ1-6; d_gene: .; CDR3aa: CASGLPYNSPLHF; CDR3nt: TGTGCCAGTGGACTCCCGTATAATTCACCCCTCCACTTT
v_gene: TRBV2; abundance: .; j_gene: TRBJ2-7; d_gene: .; CDR3aa: CASSPQGGEQYF; CDR3nt: TGTGCCAGCAGTCCCCAGGGTGGCGAGCAGTACTTC